This TCR beta chain was profiled in a study of blood T cell repertoires in COVID-19. Across the study: Nucleic acid was either cDNA or gDNA, and it came from T cells, B-cell-depleted T cells, or PBMCs.

In germline, CDR1 is SGHRS, CDR2 YFSETQ. There are 14 residues in the CDR3. V was shortened by 4 bases and J by 1 base, with 11 bases between the two germline ends. Profiling relied on immunoSEQ multiplex PCR, and the TCRdb table lists in-frame clones only, not all of them. The sample has some 300,000 clones, around 89% seen once. The gene calls are TRBV5-1 and TRBJ1-1; D is unclear. Sequencing was performed on peripheral blood. The sequence derives from a woman aged 50 to 60 with COVID-19, enrolled during active disease. The CDR3 loop reads CASSPSRSNTEAFF. In DNA, the CDR3 is TGCGCCAGCAGCCCCAGTCGATCGAACACTGAAGCTTTCTTT.